A selection of T cell receptor beta chains follows, all from one sample in a study of blood T cell repertoires in COVID-19. Method: immunoSEQ multiplex PCR; TCRdb's copy keeps in-frame clones and lacks some. The sample contains approximately 100,000 clones, over 65% of which appear only once. The sequenced sample consisted of peripheral blood. These receptors were collected from an elderly man with COVID-19, enrolled during active disease. CDR3s include the opening cysteine and the closing phenylalanine or tryptophan. D genes are given only for firm matches.

D gene: TRBD1; J gene: TRBJ2-1; V gene: TRBV6-5; CDR3 protein: CASSPVGTAGDEQFF
D gene: NA; J gene: TRBJ2-1; V gene: TRBV7-6; CDR3 protein: CASSLEGFNEQFF
D gene: TRBD1; J gene: TRBJ1-4; V gene: TRBV5-1; CDR3 protein: CASSPRGPGQSNEKLFF
D gene: TRBD2; J gene: TRBJ2-1; V gene: TRBV19; CDR3 protein: CASSLGLAAYNEQFF
D gene: NA; J gene: TRBJ2-2; V gene: TRBV16; CDR3 protein: CASSQSSTGELFF
D gene: NA; J gene: TRBJ2-7; V gene: TRBV21-1; CDR3 protein: CASSSGDRGSYEQYF
D gene: TRBD2; J gene: TRBJ2-1; V gene: TRBV7-9; CDR3 protein: CASSLETSGRTHEQFF
D gene: NA; J gene: TRBJ2-1; V gene: TRBV7-3; CDR3 protein: CASSLDWSSYNEQFF
D gene: TRBD1; J gene: TRBJ1-2; V gene: TRBV7-2; CDR3 protein: CASSKGGQARYGYTF
D gene: TRBD1; J gene: TRBJ1-2; V gene: TRBV12-3/TRBV12-4; CDR3 protein: CASSLPGQDGYTF
D gene: TRBD1; J gene: TRBJ2-7; V gene: TRBV5-1; CDR3 protein: CASSIDGTGSNEQYF
D gene: TRBD1; J gene: TRBJ1-2; V gene: TRBV6-2/TRBV6-3; CDR3 protein: CASSFRRQGAGGYTF
D gene: TRBD1; J gene: TRBJ1-6; V gene: TRBV15; CDR3 protein: CATSRSGTALHF
D gene: NA; J gene: TRBJ1-1; V gene: TRBV4-3; CDR3 protein: CASSQVIVNTEAFF
D gene: NA; J gene: TRBJ2-2; V gene: TRBV11-1; CDR3 protein: CASSRTPGLNTGELFF
D gene: NA; J gene: TRBJ2-7; V gene: TRBV28; CDR3 protein: CASSFSGMRDYEQYF
D gene: NA; J gene: TRBJ2-1; V gene: TRBV19; CDR3 protein: CASSMGSGGREQFF
D gene: TRBD1; J gene: TRBJ2-4; V gene: TRBV27; CDR3 protein: CASSLYPPGQGRDIQYF